The rows below give T cell receptor beta chains drawn from one sample of a study of cytomegalovirus exposure and HLA in healthy donors. Assay used: immunoSEQ multiplex PCR; TCRdb lists only in-frame clones, some missing. Among fewer than 250,000 clones, 80% to 85% were seen once, and the ten largest hold about 14%. Source material: PBMCs. The receptor set was obtained from a woman aged 25 to 39 in good health and CMV-seropositive. Both conserved end residues are part of each CDR3.

cdr3_aa j_call v_call
CASSHQILAGGHNEQFF TRBJ2-1 TRBV4-1
CASRRTGNTEAFF TRBJ1-1 TRBV6-5
CASSLEGRGHETQYF TRBJ2-5 TRBV5-6
CASRGSNEQFF TRBJ2-1 TRBV27
CASGLVLDRLGQPQHF TRBJ1-5 TRBV12-5
CASSLRTGTNTEAFF TRBJ1-1 TRBV5-1
CASRHNRVDQPQHF TRBJ1-5 TRBV7-9
CASSLEDRDMNEQYF TRBJ2-7 TRBV5-1
CASTTGAGSFTEAFF TRBJ1-1 TRBV7-9
CSVRGTSGRSSYNEQFF TRBJ2-1 TRBV29-1
CASRRSGSSYNEQFF TRBJ2-1 TRBV6-1
CASSLASSFGYTF TRBJ1-2 TRBV7-2
CASSLAGEAEQFF TRBJ2-1 TRBV5-1
CASSFGRGNEQFF TRBJ2-1 TRBV5-1
CASSPTLANSYEQYF TRBJ2-7 TRBV11-1
CASSVRGQQETQYF TRBJ2-5 TRBV25-1
CASSYSIGGVPEQYF TRBJ2-7 TRBV6-5
CASSEDGIQPQHF TRBJ1-5 TRBV25-1
CASRFGQGNPLDYGYTF TRBJ1-2 TRBV5-1
CAWSEQGGRQPQHF TRBJ1-5 TRBV30
CVHRDGMGQGFGGANVLTF TRBJ2-6 TRBV10-3
CASSSIDHGYTF TRBJ1-2 TRBV27
CASSGTDSPGGYTF TRBJ1-2 TRBV6-1
CASGLSSLLAGVKTQYF TRBJ2-5 TRBV12-5